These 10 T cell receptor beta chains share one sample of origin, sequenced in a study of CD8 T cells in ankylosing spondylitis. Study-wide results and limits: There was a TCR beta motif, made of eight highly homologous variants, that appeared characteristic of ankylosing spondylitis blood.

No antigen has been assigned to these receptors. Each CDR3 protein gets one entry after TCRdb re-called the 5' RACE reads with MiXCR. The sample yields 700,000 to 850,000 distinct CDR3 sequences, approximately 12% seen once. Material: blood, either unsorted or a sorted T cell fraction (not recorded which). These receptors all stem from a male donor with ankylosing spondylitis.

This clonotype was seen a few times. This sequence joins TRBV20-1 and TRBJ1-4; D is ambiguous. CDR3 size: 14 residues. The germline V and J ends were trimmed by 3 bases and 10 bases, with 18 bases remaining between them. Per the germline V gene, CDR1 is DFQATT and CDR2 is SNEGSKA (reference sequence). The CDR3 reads CSARSAPQAGKLFF. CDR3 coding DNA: TGCAGTGCTAGGTCGGCCCCTCAGGCTGGAAAACTGTTTTTT.

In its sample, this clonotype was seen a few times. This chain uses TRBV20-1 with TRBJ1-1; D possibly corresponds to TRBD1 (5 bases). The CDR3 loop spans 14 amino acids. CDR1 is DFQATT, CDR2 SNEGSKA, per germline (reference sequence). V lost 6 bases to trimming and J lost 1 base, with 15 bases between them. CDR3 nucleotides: TGCAGTGCGCCCGGGGGGGGGAAGAACACTGAAGCTTTCTTT. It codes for CSAPGGGKNTEAFF.

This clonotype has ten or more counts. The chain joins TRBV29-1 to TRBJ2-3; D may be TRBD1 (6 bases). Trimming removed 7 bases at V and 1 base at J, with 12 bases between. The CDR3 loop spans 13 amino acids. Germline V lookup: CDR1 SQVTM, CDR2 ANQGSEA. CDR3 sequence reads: CSALRQGTDTQYF. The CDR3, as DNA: TGCAGCGCCCTTCGACAGGGCACAGATACGCAGTATTTT.

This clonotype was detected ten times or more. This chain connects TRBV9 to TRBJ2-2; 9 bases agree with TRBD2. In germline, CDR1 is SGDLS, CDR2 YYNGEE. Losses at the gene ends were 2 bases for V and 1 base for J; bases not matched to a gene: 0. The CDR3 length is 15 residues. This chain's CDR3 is CASSVTSGNTGELFF. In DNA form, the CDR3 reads TGTGCCAGCAGCGTGACTAGCGGGAACACCGGGGAGCTGTTTTTT.

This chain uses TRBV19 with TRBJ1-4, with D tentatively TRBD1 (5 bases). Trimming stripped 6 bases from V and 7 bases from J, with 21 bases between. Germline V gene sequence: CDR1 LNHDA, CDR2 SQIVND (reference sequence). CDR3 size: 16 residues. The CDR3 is CASRSGLRGMSEKLFF. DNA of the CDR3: TGTGCCAGTAGATCGGGCCTGCGGGGGATGAGTGAAAAACTGTTTTTT.

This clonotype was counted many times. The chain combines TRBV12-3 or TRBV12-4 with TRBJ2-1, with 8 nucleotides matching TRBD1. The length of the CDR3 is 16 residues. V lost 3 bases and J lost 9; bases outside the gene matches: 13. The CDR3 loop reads CASSLVPTGELREQFF. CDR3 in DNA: TGTGCCAGCAGTTTGGTTCCGACAGGGGAGTTACGTGAGCAGTTCTTC.

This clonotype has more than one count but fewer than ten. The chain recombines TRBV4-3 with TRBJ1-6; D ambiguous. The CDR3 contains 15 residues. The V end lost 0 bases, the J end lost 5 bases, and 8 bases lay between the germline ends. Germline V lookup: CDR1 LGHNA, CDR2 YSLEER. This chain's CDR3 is CASSQDRRNNSPLHF. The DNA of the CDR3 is TGCGCCAGCAGCCAAGATCGACGGAATAATTCACCCCTCCACTTT.

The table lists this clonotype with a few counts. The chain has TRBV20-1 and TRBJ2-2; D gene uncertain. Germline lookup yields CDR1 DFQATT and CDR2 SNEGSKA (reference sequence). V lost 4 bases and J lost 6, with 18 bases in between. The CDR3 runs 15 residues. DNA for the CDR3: TGCAGTGCTACCTCCCCCACAGCCAACCCCGGGGAGCTGTTTTTT. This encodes CSATSPTANPGELFF.

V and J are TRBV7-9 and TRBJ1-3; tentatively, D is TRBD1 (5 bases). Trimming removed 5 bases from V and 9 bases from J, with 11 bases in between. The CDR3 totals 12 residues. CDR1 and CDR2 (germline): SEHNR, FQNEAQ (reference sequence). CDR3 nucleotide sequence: TGTGCCAGCAGCCTAACCAGGGCCACCATATATTTT. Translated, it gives CASSLTRATIYF.

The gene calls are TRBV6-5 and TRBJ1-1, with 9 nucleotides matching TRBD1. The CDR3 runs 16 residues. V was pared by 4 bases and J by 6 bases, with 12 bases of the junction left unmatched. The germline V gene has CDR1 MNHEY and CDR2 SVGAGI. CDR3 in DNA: TGTGCCAGCAGTTCAATAACCGGGACAGGGAGGGCTGAAGCTTTCTTT. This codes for CASSSITGTGRAEAFF.